This T cell receptor (beta chain) was observed in a study of CD8 T cells in ankylosing spondylitis. The CDR3 extends over 14 amino acids. V shed 0 bases and J 6 bases; nucleotides not matched to a gene: 4. The germline CDR1 and CDR2 sequences are DFQATT and SNEGSKA (reference sequence). Notes on the study in general: What seemed typical of ankylosing spondylitis blood was a TCR beta motif built from several highly homologous variants. The authors reported significant enrichment of disease-linked clones in matched ankylosing spondylitis synovial fluid.

TCRdb analysed the 5' RACE reads with MiXCR anew, one entry per CDR3 protein. This sample has 100,000 to 150,000 distinct CDR3 sequences; 17% occur once, and the top ten carry roughly 30%. Comment on this clonotype: No antigen is known for it.

The chain uses TRBV20-1 and TRBJ2-2; TRBD2 aligns across 7 bases. The clonotype comes from a male donor with ankylosing spondylitis. The sequenced sample was blood, either unsorted or a sorted T cell fraction (not recorded which). The CDR3 protein is CSARDLGGAGELFF. CDR3 DNA: TGCAGTGCTAGAGATCTGGGGGGGGCCGGGGAGCTGTTTTTT.